This T cell receptor (beta chain) was recorded in a study of blood T cell repertoires in COVID-19. For the study at large: Sites across the United States, Italy and Spain contributed samples from acute and convalescent COVID-19. From T cells, B-cell-depleted T cells, or PBMCs came the material, which was cDNA or gDNA.

Original handling: Amplifying reference gene primers gave estimates of nucleated cell counts. Sequencing used immunoSEQ multiplex PCR; TCRdb keeps in-frame clones, though not all of them. That table gives V, J and clone size, and the DNA gave D and trimming. Among around 120,000 clones listed, over 75% were seen once. Germline CDR1 and CDR2: MNHEY and SVGAGI. This CDR3 is 15 amino acids long. V lost 0 bases, J lost 7 bases, and 15 bases lay in between. Sequencing used peripheral blood. The TCR sequence derives from a man aged 40-49 years with active or convalescent COVID-19. The rearrangement links TRBV6-5 to TRBJ1-2, with unresolved D. The CDR3 loop reads CASSYSLWRTSGYTF. In DNA form, the CDR3 reads TGTGCCAGCAGTTACTCCCTTTGGAGAACCAGTGGCTACACCTTC.